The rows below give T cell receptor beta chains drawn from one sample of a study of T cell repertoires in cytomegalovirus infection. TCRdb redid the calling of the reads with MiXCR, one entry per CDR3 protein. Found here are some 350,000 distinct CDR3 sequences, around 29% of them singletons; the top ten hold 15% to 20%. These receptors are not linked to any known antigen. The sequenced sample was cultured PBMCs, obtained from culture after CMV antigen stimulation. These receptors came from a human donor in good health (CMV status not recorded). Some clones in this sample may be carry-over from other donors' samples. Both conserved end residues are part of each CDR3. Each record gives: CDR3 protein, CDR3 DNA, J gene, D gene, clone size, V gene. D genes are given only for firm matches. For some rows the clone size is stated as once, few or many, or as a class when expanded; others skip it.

CDR3 protein: CASYMTGRAFF
CDR3 DNA: TGTGCCAGCTACATGACCGGGAGGGCGTTCTTC
J gene: TRBJ2-1
D gene: TRBD2
clone size: .
V gene: TRBV12-3/TRBV12-4

CDR3 protein: CASSPGRGPHF
CDR3 DNA: TGTGCCAGCAGCCCCGGGAGGGGCCCACATTTC
J gene: TRBJ2-6
D gene: TRBD2
clone size: .
V gene: TRBV7-4

CDR3 protein: CASSPGPGEAFF
CDR3 DNA: TGTGCCAGCAGTCCAGGGCCCGGGGAAGCTTTCTTT
J gene: TRBJ1-1
D gene: .
clone size: .
V gene: TRBV12-3/TRBV12-4

CDR3 protein: CASSRHTHTEAFF
CDR3 DNA: TGTGCCAGCTCAAGGCACACACACACTGAAGCTTTCTTT
J gene: TRBJ1-1
D gene: .
clone size: many
V gene: TRBV18

CDR3 protein: CASGSGTSPSYEQYF
CDR3 DNA: TGTGCCAGCGGATCCGGGACTAGCCCTTCCTACGAGCAGTACTTC
J gene: TRBJ2-7
D gene: TRBD2
clone size: few
V gene: TRBV5-4

CDR3 protein: CASSGGQGLVMAHSYNEQFF
CDR3 DNA: TGTGCCAGCAGCGGCGGACAGGGGCTGGTCATGGCCCACTCCTACAATGAGCAGTTCTTC
J gene: TRBJ2-1
D gene: TRBD1
clone size: many
V gene: TRBV7-6

CDR3 protein: CASSIDSLSSYNEQFF
CDR3 DNA: TGTGCCAGTAGTATTGACAGCCTGAGCTCCTACAATGAGCAGTTCTTC
J gene: TRBJ2-1
D gene: .
clone size: few
V gene: TRBV19

CDR3 protein: CASSLGQGLPGNTIYF
CDR3 DNA: TGTGCCAGCAGCTTGGGCCAGGGGTTGCCTGGAAACACCATATATTTT
J gene: TRBJ1-3
D gene: .
clone size: few
V gene: TRBV7-2

CDR3 protein: CASSLPGVIYGYTF
CDR3 DNA: TGTGCCAGCAGTTTACCAGGGGTTATCTATGGCTACACCTTC
J gene: TRBJ1-2
D gene: .
clone size: few
V gene: TRBV12-3/TRBV12-4

CDR3 protein: CAISEGETQYF
CDR3 DNA: TGTGCCATCAGTGAGGGGGAGACCCAGTACTTC
J gene: TRBJ2-5
D gene: .
clone size: .
V gene: TRBV10-3

CDR3 protein: CASSLNSGGYYEQFF
CDR3 DNA: TGTGCCAGCAGCTTAAATAGCGGGGGGTACTATGAGCAGTTCTTC
J gene: TRBJ2-1
D gene: TRBD2
clone size: .
V gene: TRBV7-3

CDR3 protein: CASSLNTGGTGELFF
CDR3 DNA: TGTGCCAGCAGTTTAAACACAGGCGGGACCGGGGAGCTGTTTTTT
J gene: TRBJ2-2
D gene: .
clone size: .
V gene: TRBV12-3/TRBV12-4

CDR3 protein: CASSDSGPLDTQYF
CDR3 DNA: TGTGCCAGCAGTGATAGCGGGCCCTTGGATACGCAGTATTTT
J gene: TRBJ2-3
D gene: TRBD2
clone size: few
V gene: TRBV6-1

CDR3 protein: CASGQTSGNNEQFF
CDR3 DNA: TGCGCCAGCGGCCAGACTAGCGGGAACAATGAGCAGTTCTTC
J gene: TRBJ2-1
D gene: TRBD2
clone size: .
V gene: TRBV10-2

CDR3 protein: CASSLSAGGGETQYF
CDR3 DNA: TGTGCCAGCAGCTTGAGTGCGGGAGGGGGGGAGACCCAGTACTTC
J gene: TRBJ2-5
D gene: TRBD2
clone size: few
V gene: TRBV5-3

CDR3 protein: CASSYGTEEEKLFF
CDR3 DNA: TGTGCCAGCAGCTACGGGACGGAAGAGGAAAAACTGTTTTTT
J gene: TRBJ1-4
D gene: .
clone size: many
V gene: TRBV7-2

CDR3 protein: CASSIDSTSGGFNEQFF
CDR3 DNA: TGTGCCAGTAGTATAGATTCAACTAGCGGGGGATTCAATGAGCAGTTCTTC
J gene: TRBJ2-1
D gene: TRBD2
clone size: .
V gene: TRBV19

CDR3 protein: CASSLAGVRSYNEQFF
CDR3 DNA: TGTGCCAGCAGCTTAGCGGGAGTAAGATCCTACAATGAGCAGTTCTTC
J gene: TRBJ2-1
D gene: .
clone size: .
V gene: TRBV7-9

CDR3 protein: CASSLVTGGEDIQYF
CDR3 DNA: TGTGCCAGCAGTTTAGTAACAGGGGGCGAGGACATTCAGTACTTC
J gene: TRBJ2-4
D gene: TRBD1
clone size: few
V gene: TRBV12-3/TRBV12-4

CDR3 protein: CASSLTGGPAEAFF
CDR3 DNA: TGTGCCAGCAGCTTAACGGGGGGACCCGCTGAAGCTTTCTTT
J gene: TRBJ1-1
D gene: .
clone size: few
V gene: TRBV7-3

CDR3 protein: CASNPGLAGGRTPSTEQFF
CDR3 DNA: TGTGCCAGTAACCCGGGACTAGCGGGAGGCCGAACCCCTAGTACTGAGCAGTTCTTC
J gene: TRBJ2-1
D gene: TRBD2
clone size: .
V gene: TRBV19

CDR3 protein: CASSIGGLTGELFF
CDR3 DNA: TGTGCCAGTAGTATTGGGGGGTTGACCGGGGAGCTGTTTTTT
J gene: TRBJ2-2
D gene: .
clone size: few
V gene: TRBV19

CDR3 protein: CASSLVGDREDGYTF
CDR3 DNA: TGTGCCAGCAGCTTAGTGGGGGACAGGGAAGATGGCTACACCTTC
J gene: TRBJ1-2
D gene: TRBD1
clone size: .
V gene: TRBV7-6

CDR3 protein: CASSDRPPYNSPLHF
CDR3 DNA: TGTGCCAGCAGTGACAGGCCGCCCTATAATTCACCCCTCCACTTT
J gene: TRBJ1-6
D gene: .
clone size: few
V gene: TRBV12-3/TRBV12-4

CDR3 protein: CASSKLAGGVGNEQFF
CDR3 DNA: TGTGCCAGCAGCAAGCTAGCGGGAGGGGTGGGAAATGAGCAGTTCTTC
J gene: TRBJ2-1
D gene: TRBD2
clone size: few
V gene: TRBV11-2

CDR3 protein: CASSPSDRETYTF
CDR3 DNA: TGTGCCAGCAGTCCTTCGGACAGGGAGACCTACACCTTC
J gene: TRBJ1-2
D gene: TRBD1
clone size: .
V gene: TRBV28

CDR3 protein: CASSNGQFTDTQYF
CDR3 DNA: TGTGCCAGCAGCAACGGGCAGTTCACAGATACGCAGTATTTT
J gene: TRBJ2-3
D gene: .
clone size: .
V gene: TRBV6-5

CDR3 protein: CASSQDPQGGKLFF
CDR3 DNA: TGTGCCAGCAGCCAAGACCCCCAGGGGGGCAAACTGTTTTTT
J gene: TRBJ1-4
D gene: TRBD1
clone size: .
V gene: TRBV12-3/TRBV12-4

CDR3 protein: CAWRLAGLHNEQFF
CDR3 DNA: TGTGCCTGGAGACTAGCGGGCCTCCACAATGAGCAGTTCTTC
J gene: TRBJ2-1
D gene: TRBD2
clone size: few
V gene: TRBV30

CDR3 protein: CASSLIGGTGNQPQHF
CDR3 DNA: TGTGCCAGCAGTTTAATTGGAGGGACAGGGAATCAGCCCCAGCATTTT
J gene: TRBJ1-5
D gene: TRBD1
clone size: .
V gene: TRBV27

CDR3 protein: CATSDFKALAGVQETQYF
CDR3 DNA: TGTGCCACCAGTGATTTCAAGGCATTAGCGGGAGTTCAAGAGACCCAGTACTTC
J gene: TRBJ2-5
D gene: TRBD2
clone size: .
V gene: TRBV24-1

CDR3 protein: CASSPWTENYGYTF
CDR3 DNA: TGTGCCAGCAGCCCCTGGACAGAGAACTATGGCTACACCTTC
J gene: TRBJ1-2
D gene: .
clone size: once
V gene: TRBV7-2

CDR3 protein: CSVEGSGRKTQYF
CDR3 DNA: TGCAGCGTTGAAGGGAGCGGGAGAAAGACCCAGTACTTC
J gene: TRBJ2-5
D gene: TRBD2
clone size: few
V gene: TRBV29-1

CDR3 protein: CASGLIRDSLDQPQHF
CDR3 DNA: TGTGCTAGTGGTTTGATTCGGGACAGTCTGGATCAGCCCCAGCATTTT
J gene: TRBJ1-5
D gene: TRBD1
clone size: .
V gene: TRBV12-5

CDR3 protein: CASSSTGKYYEQYF
CDR3 DNA: TGTGCCAGTAGCAGCACAGGGAAATACTACGAGCAGTACTTC
J gene: TRBJ2-7
D gene: .
clone size: .
V gene: TRBV19

CDR3 protein: CASSLGTGGWTEAFF
CDR3 DNA: TGTGCCAGCAGTTTGGGGACAGGGGGTTGGACTGAAGCTTTCTTT
J gene: TRBJ1-1
D gene: TRBD1
clone size: few
V gene: TRBV12-3/TRBV12-4

CDR3 protein: CASSLVRGTGEQYF
CDR3 DNA: TGTGCCAGCAGCTTAGTCAGGGGAACGGGCGAGCAGTACTTC
J gene: TRBJ2-7
D gene: .
clone size: .
V gene: TRBV7-2

CDR3 protein: CASRAGDYNEQFF
CDR3 DNA: TGTGCCAGCCGGGCGGGAGATTACAATGAGCAGTTCTTC
J gene: TRBJ2-1
D gene: TRBD2
clone size: .
V gene: TRBV27

CDR3 protein: CASSPRDDEKLFF
CDR3 DNA: TGTGCCAGCAGCCCCAGGGACGATGAAAAACTGTTTTTT
J gene: TRBJ1-4
D gene: .
clone size: .
V gene: TRBV11-1

CDR3 protein: CASSLEGQGSGANVLTF
CDR3 DNA: TGTGCCAGCAGCTTGGAGGGACAGGGGTCTGGGGCCAACGTCCTGACTTTC
J gene: TRBJ2-6
D gene: TRBD1
clone size: many
V gene: TRBV7-3

CDR3 protein: CAISENEGESRNEQFF
CDR3 DNA: TGTGCCATCAGTGAGAACGAAGGGGAATCGCGAAATGAGCAGTTCTTC
J gene: TRBJ2-1
D gene: .
clone size: .
V gene: TRBV10-3

CDR3 protein: CASKEGALPPYGYTF
CDR3 DNA: TGTGCCAGTAAGGAGGGGGCGCTCCCCCCCTATGGCTACACCTTC
J gene: TRBJ1-2
D gene: TRBD1
clone size: .
V gene: TRBV19

CDR3 protein: CASSQTDVGGYTF
CDR3 DNA: TGTGCCAGCAGCCAGACGGACGTGGGAGGCTACACCTTC
J gene: TRBJ1-2
D gene: .
clone size: .
V gene: TRBV7-9

CDR3 protein: CASSQEAGGTDTQYF
CDR3 DNA: TGTGCCAGCAGTCAAGAGGCGGGGGGAACAGATACGCAGTATTTT
J gene: TRBJ2-3
D gene: TRBD2
clone size: .
V gene: TRBV12-3/TRBV12-4

CDR3 protein: CASSMTDQGRQPQHF
CDR3 DNA: TGTGCCAGTAGTATGACGGATCAAGGCCGCCAGCCCCAGCATTTT
J gene: TRBJ1-5
D gene: .
clone size: medium-sized
V gene: TRBV19

CDR3 protein: CASSYRNTDTQYF
CDR3 DNA: TGTGCCAGCAGTTACAGAAACACAGATACGCAGTATTTT
J gene: TRBJ2-3
D gene: .
clone size: few
V gene: TRBV6-6

CDR3 protein: CASSQPGGPGANYGYTF
CDR3 DNA: TGTGCCAGCAGCCAACCAGGCGGCCCCGGGGCGAACTATGGCTACACCTTC
J gene: TRBJ1-2
D gene: .
clone size: .
V gene: TRBV7-2